The clone carrying this TCR beta chain was observed a few times. Its specificity is not known. The CDR3 runs 15 residues. The V segment lost 5 bases and the J segment 3 bases; nucleotides outside the gene matches: 8. Germline V gene sequence: CDR1 SGDLS, CDR2 YYNGEE. This sample stems from a study of CD8 T cells in ankylosing spondylitis. Preparation of TCR beta libraries was done by quantitative 5'-RACE with molecular barcodes. TCRdb re-analysed the 5' RACE reads in MiXCR, keeping a single row per CDR3 protein. The top ten clones hold 3.5% of a sample with a few hundred thousand distinct CDR3 sequences, about 20% of them seen once. Findings of the study overall: Matched ankylosing spondylitis synovial fluid reportedly contained a significantly enriched population of disease-linked clones.

This chain links TRBV9 with TRBJ2-7; 10 bases fit TRBD2. The TCR comes from a female donor with ankylosing spondylitis or in good health (not recorded which). The sequencing sample was made of blood, either unsorted or a sorted T cell fraction (not recorded which). The CDR3 region is CASSQTSGPNYEQYF. CDR3 nucleotides: TGTGCCAGCAGTCAGACTAGCGGGCCTAACTACGAGCAGTACTTC.